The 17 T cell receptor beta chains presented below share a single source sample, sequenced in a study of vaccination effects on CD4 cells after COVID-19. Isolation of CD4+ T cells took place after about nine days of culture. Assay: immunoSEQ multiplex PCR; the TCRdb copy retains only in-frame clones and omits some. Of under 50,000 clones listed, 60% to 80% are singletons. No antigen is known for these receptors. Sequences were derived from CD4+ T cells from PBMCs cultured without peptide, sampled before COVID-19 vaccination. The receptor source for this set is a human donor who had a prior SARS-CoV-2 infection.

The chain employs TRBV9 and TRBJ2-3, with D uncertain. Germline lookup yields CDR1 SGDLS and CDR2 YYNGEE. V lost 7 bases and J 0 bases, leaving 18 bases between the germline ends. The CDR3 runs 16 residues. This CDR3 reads CASASGARHSTDTQYF. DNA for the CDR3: TGTGCCAGCGCCAGTGGAGCCCGCCATAGCACAGATACGCAGTATTTT.

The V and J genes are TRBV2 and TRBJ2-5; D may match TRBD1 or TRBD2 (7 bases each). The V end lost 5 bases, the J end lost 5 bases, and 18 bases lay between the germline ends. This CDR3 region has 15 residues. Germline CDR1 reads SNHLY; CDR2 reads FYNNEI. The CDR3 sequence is CASSREGYRGETQYF. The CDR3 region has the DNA TGTGCCAGCAGTAGGGAGGGGTACAGGGGCGAGACCCAGTACTTC.

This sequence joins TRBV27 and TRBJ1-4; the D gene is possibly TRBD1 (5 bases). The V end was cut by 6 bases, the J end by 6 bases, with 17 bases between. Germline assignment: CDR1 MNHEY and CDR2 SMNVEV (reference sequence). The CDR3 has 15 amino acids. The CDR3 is CASRGLGIGDEKLFF. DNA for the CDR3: TGTGCCAGCAGGGGTCTGGGTATAGGGGATGAAAAACTGTTTTTT. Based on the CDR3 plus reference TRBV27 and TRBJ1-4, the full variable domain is EAQVTQNPRYLITVTGKKLTVTCSQNMNHEYMSWYRQDPGLGLRQIYYSMNVEVTDKGDVPEGYKVSRKEKRNFPLILESPSPNQTSLYFCASRGLGIGDEKLFFGSGTQLSVL.

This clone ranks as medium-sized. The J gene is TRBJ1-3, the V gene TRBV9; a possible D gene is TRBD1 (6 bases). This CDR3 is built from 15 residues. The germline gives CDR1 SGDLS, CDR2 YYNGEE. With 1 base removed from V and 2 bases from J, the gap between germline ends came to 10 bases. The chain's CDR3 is CASSVQQGTGNTIYF. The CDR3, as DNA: TGTGCCAGCAGCGTACAACAGGGTACTGGAAACACCATATATTTT.

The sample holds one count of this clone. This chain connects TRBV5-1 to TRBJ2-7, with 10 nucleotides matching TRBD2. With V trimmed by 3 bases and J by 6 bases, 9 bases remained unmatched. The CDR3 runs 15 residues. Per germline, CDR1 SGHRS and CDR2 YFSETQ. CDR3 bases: TGCGCCAGCAGCTACTCTAGCGGGAGTTCGGGCGAGCAGTACTTC. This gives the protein CASSYSSGSSGEQYF. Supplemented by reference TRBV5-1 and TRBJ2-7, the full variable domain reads KAGVTQTPRYLIKTRGQQVTLSCSPISGHRSVSWYQQTPGQGLQFLFEYFSETQRNKGNFPGRFSGRQFSNSRSEMNVSTLELGDSALYLCASSYSSGSSGEQYFGPGTRLTVT.

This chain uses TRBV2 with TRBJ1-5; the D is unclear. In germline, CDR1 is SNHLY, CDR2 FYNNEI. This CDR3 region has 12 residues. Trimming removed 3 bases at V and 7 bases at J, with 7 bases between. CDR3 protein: CASSDSGQPQHF. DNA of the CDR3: TGTGCCAGCAGTGACAGTGGGCAGCCCCAGCATTTT.

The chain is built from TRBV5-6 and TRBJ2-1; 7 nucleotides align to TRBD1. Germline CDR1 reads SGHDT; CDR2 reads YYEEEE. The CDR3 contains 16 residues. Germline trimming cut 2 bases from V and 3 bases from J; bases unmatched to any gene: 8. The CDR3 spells CASSFTGANIYNEQFF. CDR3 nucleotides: TGTGCCAGCAGCTTTACAGGGGCGAATATCTACAATGAGCAGTTCTTC.

The DNA for the CDR3 is TGTGCCAGCAGCCCGCAAACTGTAACTGAAGCTTTCTTT. It translates to CASSPQTVTEAFF. The rearrangement links TRBV14 to TRBJ1-1; D call uncertain. The CDR3 has 13 residues. Trimming cost V 4 bases and J 5 bases, with 11 bases left between them. From germline, CDR1 is SGHDN and CDR2 FVKESK.

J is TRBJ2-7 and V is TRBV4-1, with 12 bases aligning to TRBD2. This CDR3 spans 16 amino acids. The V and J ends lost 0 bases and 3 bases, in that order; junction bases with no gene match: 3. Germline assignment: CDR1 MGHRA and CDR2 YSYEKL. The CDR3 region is CASSQDRTSGNYEQYF. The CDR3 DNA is TGCGCCAGCAGCCAAGATCGGACTAGCGGGAACTACGAGCAGTACTTC.

CDR3 in amino acids: CASSQASGSSSQYF. The CDR3 nucleotides read TGTGCCAGCAGCCAAGCTAGCGGGAGTTCGTCCCAGTACTTC. The chain combines TRBV3-1 (or the pseudogene TRBV3-2) with TRBJ2-5; 10 nucleotides line up with TRBD2. The CDR3 is made up of 14 amino acids. The V gene's germline CDR1 is LGHDT and CDR2 YNNKEL (reference sequence). V lost 1 base and J lost 9; bases outside the gene matches: 5.

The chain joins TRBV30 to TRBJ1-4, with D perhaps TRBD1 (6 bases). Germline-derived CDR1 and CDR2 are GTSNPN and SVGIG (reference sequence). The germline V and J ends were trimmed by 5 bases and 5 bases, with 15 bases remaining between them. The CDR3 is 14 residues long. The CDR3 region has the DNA TGTGCCTGGCACTCAGGGACATCAAATGAAAAACTGTTTTTT. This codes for CAWHSGTSNEKLFF.

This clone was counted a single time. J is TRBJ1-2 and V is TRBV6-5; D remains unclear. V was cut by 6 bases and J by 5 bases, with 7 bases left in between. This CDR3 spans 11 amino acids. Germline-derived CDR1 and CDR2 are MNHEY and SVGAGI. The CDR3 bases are TGTGCCAGCAGCTCGAGTTATGGCTACACCTTC. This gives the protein CASSSSYGYTF.

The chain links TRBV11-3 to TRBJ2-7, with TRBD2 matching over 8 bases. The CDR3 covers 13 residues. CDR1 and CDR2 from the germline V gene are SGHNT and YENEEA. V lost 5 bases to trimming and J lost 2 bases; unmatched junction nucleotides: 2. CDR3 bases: TGTGCCAGCAGCCCGGGGGGGACCTACGAGCAGTACTTC. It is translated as CASSPGGTYEQYF.

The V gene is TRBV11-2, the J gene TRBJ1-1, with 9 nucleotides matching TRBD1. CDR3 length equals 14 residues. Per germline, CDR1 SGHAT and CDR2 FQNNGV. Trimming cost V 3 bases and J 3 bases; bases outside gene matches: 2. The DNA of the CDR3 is TGTGCCAGCAGCTTGGGACAGGGTTACACTGAAGCTTTCTTT. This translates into CASSLGQGYTEAFF. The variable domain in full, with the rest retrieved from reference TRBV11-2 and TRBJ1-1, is EAGVAQSPRYKIIEKRQSVAFWCNPISGHATLYWYQQILGQGPKLLIQFQNNGVVDDSQLPKDRFSAERLKGVDSTLKIQPAKLEDSAVYLCASSLGQGYTEAFFGQGTRLTVV.

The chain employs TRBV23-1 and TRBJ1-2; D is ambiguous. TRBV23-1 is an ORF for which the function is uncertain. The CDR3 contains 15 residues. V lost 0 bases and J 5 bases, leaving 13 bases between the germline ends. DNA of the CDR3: TGCGCCAGCAGTCAATCGTGCGGACCGAAATATGGCTACACCTTC. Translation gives CASSQSCGPKYGYTF.

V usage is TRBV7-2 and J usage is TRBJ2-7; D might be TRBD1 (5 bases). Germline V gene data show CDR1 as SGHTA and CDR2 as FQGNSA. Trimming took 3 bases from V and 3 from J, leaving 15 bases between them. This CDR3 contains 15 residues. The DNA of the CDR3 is TGTGCCAGCAGCTTCAGGGATACCGGCTACTACGAGCAGTACTTC. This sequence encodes CASSFRDTGYYEQYF.

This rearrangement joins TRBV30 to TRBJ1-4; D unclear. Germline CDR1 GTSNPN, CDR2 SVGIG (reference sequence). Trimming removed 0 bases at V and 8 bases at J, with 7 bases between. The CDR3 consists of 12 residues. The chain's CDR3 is CAWSVFDEKLFF. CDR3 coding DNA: TGTGCCTGGAGTGTTTTTGACGAAAAACTGTTTTTT.